Here is one T cell receptor (beta chain) with its context. The primer mix had 60 Vbeta and 13 Jbeta primers. Sequencing was performed with immunoSEQ multiplex PCR; in TCRdb, only in-frame clones are kept and a portion is missing. The profile covers some 270,000 clones, with about 93% appearing a single time and about 1.5% taken by the ten largest. Germline assignment: CDR1 ENHRY and CDR2 SYGVKD. The V and J ends lost 2 bases and 15 bases respectively, with 26 bases between them. The CDR3 loop spans 16 amino acids. The sample comes from a study of cytomegalovirus exposure and HLA in healthy donors. This sequence was found in a girl aged 2 to 9 in good health and CMV-seronegative. The sequencing sample was made of PBMCs. The rearrangement joins TRBV10-3 to TRBJ2-1; tentatively, D is TRBD2 (6 bases). The CDR3 here is CAISEKGVRTTPSGFF. CDR3 DNA sequence: TGTGCCATCAGTGAGAAGGGTGTGAGGACTACCCCCTCCGGGTTCTTC.